This TCR beta chain derives from a study of T cell responses to AZD1222 COVID-19 vaccine. Study background: Both about-4-week and about-12-week second-dose recipients were combined. Whole-study findings and limits: Spike-specific TCRs gained breadth and depth after people received two AZD1222 doses. In a largely white British group with more females than males, clonal diversity was possibly underestimated. Variant regions that are unmutated are reportedly the target of nearly half of spike-specific TCRs.

V lost 3 bases and J 2 bases, leaving 1 base between the germline ends. The germline CDR1 and CDR2 sequences are SGHTS and YDEGEE. The CDR3 runs to 11 residues. Profiled with immunoSEQ multiplex PCR; TCRdb holds only in-frame clones, not every one. This table holds 100,000 to 150,000 clones, approximately 90% found once. With respect to this clone: Antigen unknown.

The chain employs TRBV5-8 and TRBJ2-3; no clear D gene. Sequencing used peripheral blood, obtained on day 0 of AZD1222 vaccination. The TCR originated in an adult in good health. CDR3 loop: CASSSTDTQYF. In nucleotides, the CDR3 is TGTGCCAGCAGCTCCACAGATACGCAGTATTTT.